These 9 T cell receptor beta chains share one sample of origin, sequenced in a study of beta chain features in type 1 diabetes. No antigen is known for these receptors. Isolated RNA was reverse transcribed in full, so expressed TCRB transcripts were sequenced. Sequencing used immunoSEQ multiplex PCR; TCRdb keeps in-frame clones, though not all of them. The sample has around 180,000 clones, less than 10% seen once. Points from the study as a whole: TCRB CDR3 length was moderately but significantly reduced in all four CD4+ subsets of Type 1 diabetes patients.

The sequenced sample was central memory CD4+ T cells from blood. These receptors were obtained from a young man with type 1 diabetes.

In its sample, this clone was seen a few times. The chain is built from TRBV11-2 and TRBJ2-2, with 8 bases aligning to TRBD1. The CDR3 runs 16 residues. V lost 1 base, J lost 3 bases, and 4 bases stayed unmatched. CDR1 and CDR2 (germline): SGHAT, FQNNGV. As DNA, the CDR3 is TGTGCCAGCAGCTTAGCCAGGGGGCCTGACACCGGGGAGCTGTTTTTT. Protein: CASSLARGPDTGELFF.

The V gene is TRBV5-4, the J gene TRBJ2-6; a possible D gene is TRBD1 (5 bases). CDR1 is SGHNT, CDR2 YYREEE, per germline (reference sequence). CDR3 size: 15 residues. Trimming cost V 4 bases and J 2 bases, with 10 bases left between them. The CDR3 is CASSSPGTGANVLTF. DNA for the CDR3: TGTGCCAGCAGCAGCCCAGGGACTGGGGCCAACGTCCTGACTTTC.

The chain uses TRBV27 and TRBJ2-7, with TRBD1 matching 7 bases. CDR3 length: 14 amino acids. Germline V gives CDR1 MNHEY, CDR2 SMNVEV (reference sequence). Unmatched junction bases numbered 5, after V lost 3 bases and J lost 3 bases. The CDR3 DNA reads TGTGCCAGCAGTTTGACAGGGACCTTCTACGAGCAGTACTTC. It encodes CASSLTGTFYEQYF.

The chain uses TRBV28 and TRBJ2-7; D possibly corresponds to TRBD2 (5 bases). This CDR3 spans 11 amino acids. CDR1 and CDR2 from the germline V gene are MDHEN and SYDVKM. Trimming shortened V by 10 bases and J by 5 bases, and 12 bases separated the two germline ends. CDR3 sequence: CATGELHEQYF. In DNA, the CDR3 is TGTGCCACCGGGGAGTTACACGAGCAGTACTTC.

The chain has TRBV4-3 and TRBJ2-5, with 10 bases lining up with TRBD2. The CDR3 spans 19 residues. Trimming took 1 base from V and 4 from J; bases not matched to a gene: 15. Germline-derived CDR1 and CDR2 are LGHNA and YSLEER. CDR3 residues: CASSQVVASGGNGVETQYF. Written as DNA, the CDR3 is TGCGCCAGCAGCCAAGTTGTGGCTAGCGGGGGAAATGGAGTAGAGACCCAGTACTTC.

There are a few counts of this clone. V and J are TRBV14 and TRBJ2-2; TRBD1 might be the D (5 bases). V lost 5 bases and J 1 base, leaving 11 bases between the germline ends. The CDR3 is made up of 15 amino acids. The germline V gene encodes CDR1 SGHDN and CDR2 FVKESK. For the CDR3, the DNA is TGTGCCAGCAGCTCTCAGGGTAGGAACACCGGGGAGCTGTTTTTT. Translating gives CASSSQGRNTGELFF.

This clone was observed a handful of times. The CDR3 nucleotides are TGTGCCAGCAGCGCCAGGGTGGGGGAGACCCAGTACTTC. It translates to CASSARVGETQYF. The V call is TRBV7-2, the J call TRBJ2-5; weak D call: TRBD1 (5 bases). This CDR3 is built from 13 residues. In germline, CDR1 is SGHTA, CDR2 FQGNSA. The V end lost 5 bases, the J end lost 5 bases, and 12 bases lay between the germline ends.

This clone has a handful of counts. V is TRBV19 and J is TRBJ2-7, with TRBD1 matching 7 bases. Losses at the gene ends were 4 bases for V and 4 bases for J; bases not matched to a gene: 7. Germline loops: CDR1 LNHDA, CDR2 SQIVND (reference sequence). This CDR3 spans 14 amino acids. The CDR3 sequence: CASSRETGLYEQYF. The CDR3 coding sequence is TGTGCCAGTAGTAGGGAGACAGGGCTGTACGAGCAGTACTTC.

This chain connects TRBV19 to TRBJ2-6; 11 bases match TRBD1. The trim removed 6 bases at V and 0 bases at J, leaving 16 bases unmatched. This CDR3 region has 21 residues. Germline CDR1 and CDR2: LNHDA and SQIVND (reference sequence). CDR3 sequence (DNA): TGTGCCAGTAGGAACCCATCTCTACCCGGGACAGGGGGCTCTGGGGCCAACGTCCTGACTTTC. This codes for CASRNPSLPGTGGSGANVLTF.